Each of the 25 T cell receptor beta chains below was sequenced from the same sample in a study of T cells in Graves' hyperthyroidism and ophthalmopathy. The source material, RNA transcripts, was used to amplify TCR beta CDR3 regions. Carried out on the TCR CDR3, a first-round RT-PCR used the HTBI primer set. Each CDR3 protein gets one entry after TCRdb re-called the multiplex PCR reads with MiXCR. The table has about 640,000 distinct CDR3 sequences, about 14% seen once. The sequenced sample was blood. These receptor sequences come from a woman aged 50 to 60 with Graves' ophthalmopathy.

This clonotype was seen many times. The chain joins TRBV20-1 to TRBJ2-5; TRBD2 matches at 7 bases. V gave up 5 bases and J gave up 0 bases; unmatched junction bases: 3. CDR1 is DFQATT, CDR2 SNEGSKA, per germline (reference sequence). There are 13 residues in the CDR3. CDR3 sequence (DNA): TGCAGTGCTTTAGCGGGCCACCAAGAGACCCAGTACTTC. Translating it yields CSALAGHQETQYF.

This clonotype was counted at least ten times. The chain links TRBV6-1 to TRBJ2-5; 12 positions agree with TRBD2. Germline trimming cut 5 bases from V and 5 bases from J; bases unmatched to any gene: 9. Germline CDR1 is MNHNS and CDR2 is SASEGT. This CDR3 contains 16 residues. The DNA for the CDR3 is TGTGCCAGCAGTTGGCTAGCGGGAGGGGCTTTGGAGACCCAGTACTTC. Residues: CASSWLAGGALETQYF.

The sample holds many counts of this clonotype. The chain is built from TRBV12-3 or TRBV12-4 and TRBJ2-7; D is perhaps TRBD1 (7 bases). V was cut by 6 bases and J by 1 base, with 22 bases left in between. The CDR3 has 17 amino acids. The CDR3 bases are TGTGCCAGCAGCCATAAAGGACAGACAGGGAGGTCCTACGAGCAGTACTTC. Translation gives CASSHKGQTGRSYEQYF.

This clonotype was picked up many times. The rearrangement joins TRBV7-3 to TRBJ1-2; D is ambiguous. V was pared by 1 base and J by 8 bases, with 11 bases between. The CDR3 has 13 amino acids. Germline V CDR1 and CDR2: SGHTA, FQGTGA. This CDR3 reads CASSLRGSKGYTF. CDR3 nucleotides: TGTGCCAGCAGCTTAAGGGGTAGTAAAGGCTACACCTTC. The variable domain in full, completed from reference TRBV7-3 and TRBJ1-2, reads GAGVSQTPSNKVTEKGKYVELRCDPISGHTALYWYRQSLGQGPEFLIYFQGTGAADDSGLPNDRFFAVRPEGSVSTLKIQRTERGDSAVYLCASSLRGSKGYTFGSGTRLTVV.

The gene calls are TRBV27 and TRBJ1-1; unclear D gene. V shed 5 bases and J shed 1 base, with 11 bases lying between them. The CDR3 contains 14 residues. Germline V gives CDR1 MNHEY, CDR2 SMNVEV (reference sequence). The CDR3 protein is CASSPTRENTEAFF. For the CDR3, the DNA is TGTGCCAGCAGTCCTACCCGGGAGAACACTGAAGCTTTCTTT.

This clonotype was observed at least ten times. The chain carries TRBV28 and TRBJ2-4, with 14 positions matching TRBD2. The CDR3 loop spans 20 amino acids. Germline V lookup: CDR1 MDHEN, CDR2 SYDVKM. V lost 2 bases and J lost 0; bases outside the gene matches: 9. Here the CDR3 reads CASSLVVRTSGRLAKNIQYF. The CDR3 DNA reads TGTGCCAGCAGTTTAGTGGTCCGGACTAGCGGGAGGCTAGCCAAAAACATTCAGTACTTC.

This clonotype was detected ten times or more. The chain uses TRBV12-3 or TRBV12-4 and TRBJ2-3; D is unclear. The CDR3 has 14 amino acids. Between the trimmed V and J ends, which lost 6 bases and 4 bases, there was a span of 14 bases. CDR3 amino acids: CASSPKGWADTQYF. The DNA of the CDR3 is TGTGCCAGCAGCCCGAAGGGCTGGGCAGATACGCAGTATTTT.

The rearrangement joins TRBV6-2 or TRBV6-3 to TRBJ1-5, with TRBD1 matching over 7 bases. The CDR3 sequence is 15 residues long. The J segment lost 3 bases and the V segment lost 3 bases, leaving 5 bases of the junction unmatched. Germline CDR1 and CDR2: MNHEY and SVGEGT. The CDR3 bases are TGTGCCAGCAGTTATCCGGGACAGATCAATCAGCCCCAGCATTTT. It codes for CASSYPGQINQPQHF.

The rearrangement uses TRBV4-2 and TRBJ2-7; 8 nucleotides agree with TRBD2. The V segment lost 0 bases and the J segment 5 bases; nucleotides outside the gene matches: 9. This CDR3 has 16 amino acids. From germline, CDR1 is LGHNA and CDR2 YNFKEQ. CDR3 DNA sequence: TGTGCCAGCAGCCAAGATCTGGGACTAGGTGCCCACGAGCAGTACTTC. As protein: CASSQDLGLGAHEQYF.

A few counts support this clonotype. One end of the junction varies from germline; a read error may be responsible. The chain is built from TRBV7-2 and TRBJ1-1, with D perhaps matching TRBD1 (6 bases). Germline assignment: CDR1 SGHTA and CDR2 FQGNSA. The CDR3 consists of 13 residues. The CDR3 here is CVSRYREFTEAFF. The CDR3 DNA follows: TGTGTCAGCAGGTACAGGGAGTTCACTGAAGCTTTCTTT.

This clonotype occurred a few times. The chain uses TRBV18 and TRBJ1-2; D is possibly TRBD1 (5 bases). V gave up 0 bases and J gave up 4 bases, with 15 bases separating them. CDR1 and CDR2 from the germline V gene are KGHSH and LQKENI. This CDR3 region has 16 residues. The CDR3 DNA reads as TGTGCCAGCTCACCACCTAGCCGGGACCGGCGCTATGGCTACACCTTC. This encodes CASSPPSRDRRYGYTF.

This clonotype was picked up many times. CDR3 loop: CSVESTGHGSREQYF. The CDR3, as DNA: TGCAGCGTTGAATCGACAGGGCATGGATCGCGAGAGCAGTACTTC. The chain combines TRBV29-1 with TRBJ2-7; the match to TRBD1 covers 7 bases. V lost 2 bases and J lost 7; bases outside the gene matches: 14. CDR3 length: 15 residues. Looked up from germline, CDR1 is SQVTM and CDR2 is ANQGSEA.

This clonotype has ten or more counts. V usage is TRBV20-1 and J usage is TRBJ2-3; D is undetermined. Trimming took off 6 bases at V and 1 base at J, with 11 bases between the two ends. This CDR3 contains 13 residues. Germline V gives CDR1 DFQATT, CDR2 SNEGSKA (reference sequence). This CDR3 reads CSAHSPRTDTQYF. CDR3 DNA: TGCAGTGCCCACTCCCCTCGCACAGATACGCAGTATTTT.

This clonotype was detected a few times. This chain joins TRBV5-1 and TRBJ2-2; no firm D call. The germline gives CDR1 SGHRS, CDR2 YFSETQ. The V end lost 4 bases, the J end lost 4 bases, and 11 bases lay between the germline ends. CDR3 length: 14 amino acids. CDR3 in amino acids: CASSVSVVTGELFF. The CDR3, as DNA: TGCGCCAGCAGCGTTAGTGTGGTCACCGGGGAGCTGTTTTTT.

The CDR3 is CASSPADRDYGYTF. In nucleotides, the CDR3 is TGTGCCAGCAGCCCAGCTGACAGGGACTATGGCTACACCTTC. V and J are TRBV9 and TRBJ1-2, with 7 bases lining up with TRBD1. CDR3 length: 14 amino acids. Germline CDR1 reads SGDLS; CDR2 reads YYNGEE. J lost 3 bases, V lost 4 bases, and 6 bases had no gene match.

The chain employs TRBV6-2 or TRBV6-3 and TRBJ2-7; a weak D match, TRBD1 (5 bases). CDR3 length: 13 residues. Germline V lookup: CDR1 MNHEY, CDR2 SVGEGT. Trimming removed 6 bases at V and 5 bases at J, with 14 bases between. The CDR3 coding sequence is TGTGCCAGCAGGGAGACAGTCTTTGACGAGCAGTACTTC. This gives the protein CASRETVFDEQYF.

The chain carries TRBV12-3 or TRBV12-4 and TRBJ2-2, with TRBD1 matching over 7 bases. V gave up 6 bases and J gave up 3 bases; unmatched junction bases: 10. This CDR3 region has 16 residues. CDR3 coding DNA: TGTGCCAGCAGAAGGGACAGCCGAGGGGACACCGGGGAGCTGTTTTTT. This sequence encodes CASRRDSRGDTGELFF.

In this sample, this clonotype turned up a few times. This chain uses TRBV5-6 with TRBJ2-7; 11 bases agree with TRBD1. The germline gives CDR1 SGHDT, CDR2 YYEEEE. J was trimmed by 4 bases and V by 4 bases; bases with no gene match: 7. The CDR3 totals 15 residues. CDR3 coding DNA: TGTGCCAGCAGCGGGGGGACAGGGGGAATATACGAGCAGTACTTC. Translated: CASSGGTGGIYEQYF.

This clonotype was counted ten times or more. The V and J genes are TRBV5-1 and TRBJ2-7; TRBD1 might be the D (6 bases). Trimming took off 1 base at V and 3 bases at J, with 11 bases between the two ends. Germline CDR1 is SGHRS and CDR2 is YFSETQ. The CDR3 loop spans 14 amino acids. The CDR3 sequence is CASSLSGGLYEQYF. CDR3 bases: TGCGCCAGCAGCTTGAGTGGGGGCCTCTACGAGCAGTACTTC.

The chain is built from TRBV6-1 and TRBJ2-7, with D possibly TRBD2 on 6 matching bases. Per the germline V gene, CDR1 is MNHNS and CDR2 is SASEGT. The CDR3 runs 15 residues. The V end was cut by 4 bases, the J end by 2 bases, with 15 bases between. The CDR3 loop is CASSATGTATYEQYF. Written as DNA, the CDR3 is TGTGCCAGCAGTGCTACCGGGACTGCAACCTACGAGCAGTACTTC.

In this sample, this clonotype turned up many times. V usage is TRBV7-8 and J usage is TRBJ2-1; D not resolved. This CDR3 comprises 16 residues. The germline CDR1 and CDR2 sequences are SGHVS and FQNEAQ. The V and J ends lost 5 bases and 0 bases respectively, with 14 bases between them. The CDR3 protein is CASSQDEVSSYNEQFF. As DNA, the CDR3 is TGTGCCAGCAGCCAAGACGAGGTGAGCTCCTACAATGAGCAGTTCTTC.

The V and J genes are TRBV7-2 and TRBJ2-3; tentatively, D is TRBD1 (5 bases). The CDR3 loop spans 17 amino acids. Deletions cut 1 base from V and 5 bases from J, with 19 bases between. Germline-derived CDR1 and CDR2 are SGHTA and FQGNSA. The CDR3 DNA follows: TGTGCCAGCAGCTTAGACCCGTCTGGGGCAGGTTTAGATACGCAGTATTTT. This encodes CASSLDPSGAGLDTQYF.

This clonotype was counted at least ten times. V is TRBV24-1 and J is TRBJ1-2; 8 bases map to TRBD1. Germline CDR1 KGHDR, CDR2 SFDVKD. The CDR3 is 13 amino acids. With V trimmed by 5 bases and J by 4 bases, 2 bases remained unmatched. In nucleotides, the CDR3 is TGTGCCACCAGTGCAGGGGGCACCTATGGCTACACCTTC. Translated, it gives CATSAGGTYGYTF.

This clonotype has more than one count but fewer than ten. The CDR3 DNA reads as TGTGCCAGCAGCTTAACCGGACTAGCGGGAGGCTCATGGTTCGATGAGCAGTTCTTC. Residues: CASSLTGLAGGSWFDEQFF. The rearrangement uses TRBV7-9 and TRBJ2-1; 14 nucleotides match TRBD2. With 2 bases clipped from V and 8 bases from J, the junction kept 14 bases outside the gene matches. The V gene's germline CDR1 is SEHNR and CDR2 FQNEAQ (reference sequence). The CDR3 consists of 19 residues.

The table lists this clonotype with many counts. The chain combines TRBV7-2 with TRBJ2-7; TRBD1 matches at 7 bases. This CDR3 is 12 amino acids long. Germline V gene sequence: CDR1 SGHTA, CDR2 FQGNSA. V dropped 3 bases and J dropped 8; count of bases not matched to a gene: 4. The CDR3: CASSLLQGKQYF. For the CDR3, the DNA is TGTGCCAGCAGCTTGTTACAGGGGAAGCAGTACTTC.